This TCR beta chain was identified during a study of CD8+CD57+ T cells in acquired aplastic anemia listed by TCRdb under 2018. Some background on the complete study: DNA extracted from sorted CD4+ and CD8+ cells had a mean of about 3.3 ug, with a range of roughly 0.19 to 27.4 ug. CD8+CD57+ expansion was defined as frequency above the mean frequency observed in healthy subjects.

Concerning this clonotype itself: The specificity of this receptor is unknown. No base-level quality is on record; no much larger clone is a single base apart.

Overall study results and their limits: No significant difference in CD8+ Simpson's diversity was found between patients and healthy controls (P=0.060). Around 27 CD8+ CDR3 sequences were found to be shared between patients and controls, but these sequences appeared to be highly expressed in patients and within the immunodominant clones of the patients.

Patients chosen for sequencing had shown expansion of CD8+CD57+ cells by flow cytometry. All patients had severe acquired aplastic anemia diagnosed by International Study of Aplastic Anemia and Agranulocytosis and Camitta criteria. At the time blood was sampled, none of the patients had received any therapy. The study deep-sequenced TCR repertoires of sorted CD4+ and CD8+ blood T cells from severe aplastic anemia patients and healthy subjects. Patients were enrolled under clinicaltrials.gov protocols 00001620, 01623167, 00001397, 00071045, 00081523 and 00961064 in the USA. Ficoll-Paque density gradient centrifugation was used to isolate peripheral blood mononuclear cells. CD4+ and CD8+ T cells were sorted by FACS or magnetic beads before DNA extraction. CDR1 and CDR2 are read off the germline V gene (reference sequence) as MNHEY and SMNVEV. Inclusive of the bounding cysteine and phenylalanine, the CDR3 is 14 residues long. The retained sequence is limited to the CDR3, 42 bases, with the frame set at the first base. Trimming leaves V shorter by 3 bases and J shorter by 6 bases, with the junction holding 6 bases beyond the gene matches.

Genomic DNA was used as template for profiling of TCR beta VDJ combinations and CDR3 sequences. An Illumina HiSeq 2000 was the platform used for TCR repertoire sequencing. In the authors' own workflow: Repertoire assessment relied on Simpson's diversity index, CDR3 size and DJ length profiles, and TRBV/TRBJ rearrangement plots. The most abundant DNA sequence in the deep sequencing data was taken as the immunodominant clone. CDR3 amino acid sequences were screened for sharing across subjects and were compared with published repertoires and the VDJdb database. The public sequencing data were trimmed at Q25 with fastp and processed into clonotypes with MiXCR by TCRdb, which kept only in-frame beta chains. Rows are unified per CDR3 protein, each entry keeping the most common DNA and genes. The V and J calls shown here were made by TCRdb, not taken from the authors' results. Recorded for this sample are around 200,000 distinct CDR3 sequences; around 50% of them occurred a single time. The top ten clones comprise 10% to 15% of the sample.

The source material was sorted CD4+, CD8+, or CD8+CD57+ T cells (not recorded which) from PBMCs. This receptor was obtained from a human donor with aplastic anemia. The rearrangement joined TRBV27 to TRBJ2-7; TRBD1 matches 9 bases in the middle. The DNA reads TGTGCCAGCAGTTTCCGGGACAGGGTTGGCGAGCAGTACTTC. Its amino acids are CASSFRDRVGEQYF.